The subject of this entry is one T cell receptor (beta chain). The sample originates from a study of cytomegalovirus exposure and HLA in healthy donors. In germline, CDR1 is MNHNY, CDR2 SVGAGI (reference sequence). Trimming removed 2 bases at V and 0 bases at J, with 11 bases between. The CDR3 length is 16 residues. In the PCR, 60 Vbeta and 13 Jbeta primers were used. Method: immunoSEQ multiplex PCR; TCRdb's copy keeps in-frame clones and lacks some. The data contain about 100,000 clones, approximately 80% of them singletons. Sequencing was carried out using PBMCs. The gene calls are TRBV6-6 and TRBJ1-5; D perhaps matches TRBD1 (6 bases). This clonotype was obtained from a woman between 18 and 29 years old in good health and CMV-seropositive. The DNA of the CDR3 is TGTGCCAGCAGTTACACAGGGCAGTATAGCAATCAGCCCCAGCATTTT. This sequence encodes CASSYTGQYSNQPQHF.